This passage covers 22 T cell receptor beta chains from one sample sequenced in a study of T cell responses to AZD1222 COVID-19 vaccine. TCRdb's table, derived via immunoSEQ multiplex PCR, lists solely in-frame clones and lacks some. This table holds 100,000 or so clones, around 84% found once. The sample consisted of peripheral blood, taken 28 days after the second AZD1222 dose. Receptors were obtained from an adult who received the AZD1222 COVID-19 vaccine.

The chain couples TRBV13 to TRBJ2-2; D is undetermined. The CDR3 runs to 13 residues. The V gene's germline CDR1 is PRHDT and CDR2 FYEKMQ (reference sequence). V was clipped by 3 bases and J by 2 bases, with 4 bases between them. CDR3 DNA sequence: TGTGCCAGCAGCTTCCCAAACACCGGGGAGCTGTTTTTT. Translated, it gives CASSFPNTGELFF. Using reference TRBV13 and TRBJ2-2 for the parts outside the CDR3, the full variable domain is AAGVIQSPRHLIKEKRETATLKCYPIPRHDTVYWYQQGPGQDPQFLISFYEKMQSDKGSIPDRFSAQQFSDYHSELNMSSLELGDSALYFCASSFPNTGELFFGEGSRLTVL.

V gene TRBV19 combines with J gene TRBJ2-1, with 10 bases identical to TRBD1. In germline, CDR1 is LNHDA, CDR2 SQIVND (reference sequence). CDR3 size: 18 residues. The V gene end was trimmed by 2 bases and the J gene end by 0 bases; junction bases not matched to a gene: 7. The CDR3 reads CASSIRDRGWSSYNEQFF. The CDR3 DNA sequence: TGTGCCAGTAGTATAAGGGACAGGGGCTGGAGCTCCTACAATGAGCAGTTCTTC.

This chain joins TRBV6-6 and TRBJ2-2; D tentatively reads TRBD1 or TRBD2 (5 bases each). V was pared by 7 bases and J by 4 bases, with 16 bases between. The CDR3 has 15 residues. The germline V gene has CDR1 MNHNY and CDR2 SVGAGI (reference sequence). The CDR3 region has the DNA TGTGCCAGCACCAAGGGGACCGGTGGCACCGGGGAGCTGTTTTTT. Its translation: CASTKGTGGTGELFF.

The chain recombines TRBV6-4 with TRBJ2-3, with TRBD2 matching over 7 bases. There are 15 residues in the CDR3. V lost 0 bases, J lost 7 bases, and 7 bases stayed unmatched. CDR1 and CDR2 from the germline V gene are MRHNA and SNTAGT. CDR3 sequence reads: CASSDSPPGGYTQYF. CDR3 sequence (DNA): TGTGCCAGCAGTGACTCACCACCCGGGGGGTATACGCAGTATTTT.

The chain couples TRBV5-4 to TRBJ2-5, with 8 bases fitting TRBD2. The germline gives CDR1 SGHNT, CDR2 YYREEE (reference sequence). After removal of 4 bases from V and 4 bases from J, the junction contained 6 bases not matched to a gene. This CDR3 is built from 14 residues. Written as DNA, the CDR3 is TGTGCCAGCAGCCCCGCGGGGGGCGGAGAGACCCAGTACTTC. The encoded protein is CASSPAGGGETQYF.

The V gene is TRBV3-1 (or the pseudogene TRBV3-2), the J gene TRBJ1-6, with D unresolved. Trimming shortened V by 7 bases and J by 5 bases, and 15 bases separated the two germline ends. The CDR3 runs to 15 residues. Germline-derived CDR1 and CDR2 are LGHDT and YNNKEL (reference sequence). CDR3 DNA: TGTGCCAGCAACAAGGGAGGAAGTAATAATTCACCCCTCCACTTT. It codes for CASNKGGSNNSPLHF.

Here the CDR3 DNA reads TGTGCCACCAGTGATTGGGGAAGGAATGAGCAGTTCTTC. Translating it yields CATSDWGRNEQFF. The rearrangement links TRBV24-1 to TRBJ2-1; D call uncertain. Germline CDR1 reads KGHDR; CDR2 reads SFDVKD. The CDR3 spans 13 residues. The V end lost 2 bases, the J end lost 7 bases, and 8 bases lay between the germline ends.

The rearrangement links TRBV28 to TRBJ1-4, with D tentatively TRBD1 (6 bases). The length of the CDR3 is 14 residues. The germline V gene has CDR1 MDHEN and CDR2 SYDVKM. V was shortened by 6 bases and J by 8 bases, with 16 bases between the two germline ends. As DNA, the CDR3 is TGTGCCAGCAGCACCGGGACAATACCCGAAAAACTGTTTTTT. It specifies CASSTGTIPEKLFF.

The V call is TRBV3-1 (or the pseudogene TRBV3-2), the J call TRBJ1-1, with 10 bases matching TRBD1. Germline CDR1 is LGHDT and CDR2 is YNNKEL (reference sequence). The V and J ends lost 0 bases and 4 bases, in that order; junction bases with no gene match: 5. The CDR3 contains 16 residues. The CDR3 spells CASSQEGQGWGTEAFF. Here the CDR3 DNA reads TGTGCCAGCAGCCAAGAGGGACAGGGGTGGGGCACTGAAGCTTTCTTT.

CDR3 amino acids: CASSSRGGAISYEQYF. CDR3 in DNA: TGTGCCAGCAGCTCCCGGGGGGGGGCGATCTCCTACGAGCAGTACTTC. The chain has TRBV11-2 and TRBJ2-7, with 8 bases aligning to TRBD2. CDR1 is SGHAT and CDR2 is FQNNGV in the germline V gene. The CDR3 has 16 residues. The trim removed 4 bases at V and 0 bases at J, leaving 8 bases unmatched. The variable domain in full, with the rest retrieved from reference TRBV11-2 and TRBJ2-7, is EAGVAQSPRYKIIEKRQSVAFWCNPISGHATLYWYQQILGQGPKLLIQFQNNGVVDDSQLPKDRFSAERLKGVDSTLKIQPAKLEDSAVYLCASSSRGGAISYEQYFGPGTRLTVT.

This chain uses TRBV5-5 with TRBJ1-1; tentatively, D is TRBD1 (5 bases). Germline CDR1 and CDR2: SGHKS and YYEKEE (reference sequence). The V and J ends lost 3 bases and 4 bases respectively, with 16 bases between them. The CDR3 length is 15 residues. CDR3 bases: TGTGCCAGCAGCTGGGGGTGGGGTGAGGGCACTGAAGCTTTCTTT. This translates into CASSWGWGEGTEAFF.

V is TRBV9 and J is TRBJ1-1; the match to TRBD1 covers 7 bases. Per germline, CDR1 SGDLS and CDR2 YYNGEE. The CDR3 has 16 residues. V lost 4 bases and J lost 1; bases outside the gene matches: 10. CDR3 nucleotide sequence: TGTGCCAGCAGCCCCCGGGGAGGGGGCGCGAACACTGAAGCTTTCTTT. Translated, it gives CASSPRGGGANTEAFF. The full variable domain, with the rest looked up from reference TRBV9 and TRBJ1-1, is DSGVTQTPKHLITATGQRVTLRCSPRSGDLSVYWYQQSLDQGLQFLIQYYNGEERAKGNILERFSAQQFPDLHSELNLSSLELGDSALYFCASSPRGGGANTEAFFGQGTRLTVV.

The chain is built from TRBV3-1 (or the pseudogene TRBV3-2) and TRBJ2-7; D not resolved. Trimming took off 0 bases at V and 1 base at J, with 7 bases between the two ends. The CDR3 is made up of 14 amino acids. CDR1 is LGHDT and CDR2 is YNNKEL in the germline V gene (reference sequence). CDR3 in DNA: TGTGCCAGCAGCCAAGAAGGCTATTCCTACGAGCAGTACTTC. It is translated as CASSQEGYSYEQYF.

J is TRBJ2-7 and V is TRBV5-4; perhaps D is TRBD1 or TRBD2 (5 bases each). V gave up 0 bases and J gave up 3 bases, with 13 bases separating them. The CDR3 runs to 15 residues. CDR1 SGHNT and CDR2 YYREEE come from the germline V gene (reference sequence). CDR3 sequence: CASSLGGDASYEQYF. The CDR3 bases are TGTGCCAGCAGCTTGGGTGGGGACGCCAGCTACGAGCAGTACTTC.

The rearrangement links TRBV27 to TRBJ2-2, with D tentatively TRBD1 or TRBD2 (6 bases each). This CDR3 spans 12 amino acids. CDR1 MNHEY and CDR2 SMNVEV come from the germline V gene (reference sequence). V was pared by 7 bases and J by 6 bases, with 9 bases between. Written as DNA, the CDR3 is TGTGCCAGCATAGGGGGGTCCGGGGAGCTGTTTTTT. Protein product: CASIGGSGELFF.

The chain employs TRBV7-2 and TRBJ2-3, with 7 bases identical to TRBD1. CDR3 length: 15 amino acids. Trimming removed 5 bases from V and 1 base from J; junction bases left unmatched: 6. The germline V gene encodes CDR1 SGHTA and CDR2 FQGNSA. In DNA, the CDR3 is TGTGCCAGCAGCCAAGAGGGACAGCGCACAGATACGCAGTATTTT. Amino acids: CASSQEGQRTDTQYF.

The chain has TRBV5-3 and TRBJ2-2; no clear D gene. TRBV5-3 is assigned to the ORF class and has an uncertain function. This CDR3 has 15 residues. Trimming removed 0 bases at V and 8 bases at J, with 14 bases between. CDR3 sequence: CARSLVPAVLGELFF. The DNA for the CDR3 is TGTGCCAGAAGCTTGGTACCAGCCGTTCTTGGGGAGCTGTTTTTT.

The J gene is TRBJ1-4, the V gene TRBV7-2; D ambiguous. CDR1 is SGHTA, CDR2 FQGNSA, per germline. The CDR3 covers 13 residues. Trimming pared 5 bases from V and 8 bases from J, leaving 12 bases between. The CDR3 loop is CASSPRTPEKLFF. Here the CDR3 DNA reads TGTGCCAGCAGCCCAAGGACGCCCGAAAAACTGTTTTTT.

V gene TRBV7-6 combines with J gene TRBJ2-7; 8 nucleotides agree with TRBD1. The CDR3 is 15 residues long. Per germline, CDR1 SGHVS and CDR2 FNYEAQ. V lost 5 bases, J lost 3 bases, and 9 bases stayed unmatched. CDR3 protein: CASSREPGGVYEQYF. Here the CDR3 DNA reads TGTGCCAGCAGCCGTGAACCAGGGGGCGTCTACGAGCAGTACTTC.

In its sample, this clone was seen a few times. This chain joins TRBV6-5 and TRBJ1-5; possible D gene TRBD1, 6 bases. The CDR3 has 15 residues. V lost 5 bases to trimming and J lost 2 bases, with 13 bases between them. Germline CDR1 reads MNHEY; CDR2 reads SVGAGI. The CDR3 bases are TGTGCCAGCAGTAGAGCGGGGGGCGGCAATCAGCCCCAGCATTTT. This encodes CASSRAGGGNQPQHF.

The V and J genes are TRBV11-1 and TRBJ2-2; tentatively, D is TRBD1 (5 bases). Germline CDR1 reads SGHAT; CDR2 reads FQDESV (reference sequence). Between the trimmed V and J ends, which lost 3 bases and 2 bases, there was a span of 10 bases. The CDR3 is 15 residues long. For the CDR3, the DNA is TGTGCCAGCAGCTTCCAGGGAACAAACACCGGGGAGCTGTTTTTT. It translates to CASSFQGTNTGELFF.

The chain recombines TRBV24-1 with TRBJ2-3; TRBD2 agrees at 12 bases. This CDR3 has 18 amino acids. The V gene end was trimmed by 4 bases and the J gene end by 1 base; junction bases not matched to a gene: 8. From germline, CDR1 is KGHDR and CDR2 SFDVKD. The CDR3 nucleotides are TGTGCCACCAGTGACCCTAGCGGGAGGGCCGTAGGCACAGATACGCAGTATTTT. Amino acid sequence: CATSDPSGRAVGTDTQYF.